These 16 T cell receptor beta chains share one sample of origin, sequenced in a study of T cell clonality in common variable immunodeficiency. Sequencing was performed with immunoSEQ multiplex PCR; in TCRdb, only in-frame clones are kept and a portion is missing. Singletons are absent from the sample, which has about 37,000 clones. The sequenced sample consisted of peripheral blood mononuclear cells. The receptors come from a person aged 18 to 75 in good health.

This clone has a count of ten or more. The CDR3 loop reads CASSEGLLTQYF. The part of the CDR3 DNA that was read is TGTGCCAGCAGTGAGGGACTCTTAACG. The chain recombines TRBV2 with TRBJ2-3; weak D call: TRBD2 (6 bases). The read terminates 3 residues before the CDR3 end, so the remaining end is supplied by the germline J gene. Germline CDR1 reads SNHLY; CDR2 reads FYNNEI. CDR3 length: 12 amino acids.

This clone was seen repeatedly, ten times or more. With the read ending 3 residues before the CDR3 end, the germline J gene is used to fill in that end. The V call is TRBV3-1 (or the pseudogene TRBV3-2), the J call TRBJ2-7, with 11 nucleotides matching TRBD1. The CDR3 runs to 16 residues. Germline CDR1 and CDR2: LGHDT and YNNKEL (reference sequence). The trim removed 1 base at V and 4 bases at J, leaving 6 bases unmatched. Partial CDR3 DNA: TGTGCCAGCAGCCAAGCAAGGACAGGGGGCGCGTACGAG. This codes for CASSQARTGGAYE. The CDR3 as a whole reads CASSQARTGGAYEQYF.

This clone was observed at least ten times. The CDR3 goes on 3 residues after the read ends, and that part is filled in from the germline J gene. J is TRBJ1-3 and V is TRBV19, with D unresolved. This CDR3 has 16 amino acids. Germline loops: CDR1 LNHDA, CDR2 SQIVND (reference sequence). V shed 5 bases and J shed 0 bases, with 14 bases lying between them. This chain's CDR3 is CASSVIQQISGNTIYF. CDR3 DNA, as far as it was read: TGTGCCAGTAGTGTTATACAGCAGATCTCTGGAAACACC.

There are many counts of this clone. The read is 3 residues too short to cover the CDR3 end, so that end is filled in from the germline J gene. This chain links TRBV30 with TRBJ1-5; TRBD1 matches at 8 bases. CDR1 is GTSNPN and CDR2 is SVGIG in the germline V gene (reference sequence). The trim removed 3 bases at V and 3 bases at J, leaving 1 base unmatched. This CDR3 is 13 amino acids long. CDR3 region: CAWRDRDNQPQHF. The CDR3 bases that were read are TGTGCCTGGAGGGACAGGGACAATCAGCCC.

Details on this clone: The read falls 3 residues short of the CDR3 end, and the missing part is taken from the germline J gene. This chain uses TRBV25-1 with TRBJ2-2; the match to TRBD2 covers 10 bases. The CDR3 covers 16 residues. Germline CDR1 is MGHDK and CDR2 is SYGVNS. Germline trimming cut 2 bases from V and 6 bases from J; bases unmatched to any gene: 6. The CDR3 reads CASSERLAGVAGELFF. The CDR3 bases that were read are TGTGCCAGCAGTGAAAGGCTAGCGGGAGTGGCCGGGGAG.

This clone was recorded many times. At one of its ends the junction is not consistent with the germline gene, which may arise from a read error. The sequenced fragment ends 3 residues before the CDR3 boundary, so the rest is inferred from the germline J gene. The chain employs TRBV4-2 and TRBJ2-5; 7 positions match TRBD1. The germline CDR1 and CDR2 sequences are LGHNA and YNFKEQ. This CDR3 comprises 16 residues. The CDR3 DNA, read in part, is TGCGCCAGCAGCCATGTAAAGGGGACAGCCCAAGAGACC. Its protein product is CASSHVKGTAQET. Given in full, the CDR3 is CASSHVKGTAQETQYF.

In its sample, this clone was seen many times. Here the CDR3 reads CASSLRQGGNEKLFF. Partial CDR3 DNA: TGTGCCAGCAGCCTAAGACAGGGTGGGAATGAAAAA. V usage is TRBV12-3 or TRBV12-4 and J usage is TRBJ1-4, with 7 bases lining up with TRBD1. The CDR3 end lies 3 residues beyond the end of the read and is filled in from the germline J gene. The CDR3 consists of 15 residues. V lost 6 bases, J lost 5 bases, and 9 bases stayed unmatched.

The table lists this clone with many counts. Read sequence stops 3 residues before the CDR3 end, and the germline J gene provides the missing end. The gene calls are TRBV9 and TRBJ2-1; D tentatively fits TRBD1 or TRBD2 (5 bases each). V was pared by 0 bases and J by 7 bases, with 14 bases between. CDR1 SGDLS and CDR2 YYNGEE come from the germline V gene. The CDR3 contains 15 residues. This chain's CDR3 is CASSVGLQGANEQFF. The CDR3 DNA, read in part, is TGTGCCAGCAGCGTAGGCCTTCAGGGAGCAAATGAG.

At least ten counts were recorded for this clone. A read error may produce the germline difference seen at one junction end. The CDR3 extends 3 residues past the end of the read, so its final part is completed from the germline J gene. The rearrangement links TRBV2 to TRBJ1-1; D gene uncertain. CDR1 SNHLY and CDR2 FYNNEI come from the germline V gene. This CDR3 has 13 amino acids. CDR3 protein: CASSVSRDTGAFF. The DNA read from the CDR3 is TGTGCCAGCAGTGTATCCCGAGACACTGGA.

This clone was seen many times. The read is 3 residues too short to cover the CDR3 end, so that end is filled in from the germline J gene. The chain combines TRBV19 with TRBJ2-3; 8 nucleotides match TRBD2. The CDR3 sequence is 15 residues long. Germline values: CDR1 LNHDA, CDR2 SQIVND (reference sequence). With V trimmed by 3 bases and J by 1 base, 3 bases remained unmatched. The DNA read from the CDR3 is TGTGCCAGTAGTATGCTGACTAGCGGCACAGATACG. It is translated as CASSMLTSGTDT. The whole CDR3 sequence reads CASSMLTSGTDTQYF.

This clone was counted only a few times. The CDR3 end falls 3 residues outside the read, so it is completed with the germline J gene. This chain links TRBV7-8 with TRBJ2-5, with TRBD2 matching 9 bases. Losses at the gene ends were 5 bases for V and 4 bases for J; bases not matched to a gene: 5. This CDR3 contains 14 residues. Germline V gene lookup returns CDR1 SGHVS and CDR2 FQNEAQ. The CDR3 region is CASSGSGGAETQYF. The sequenced part of the CDR3 DNA is TGTGCCAGCAGCGGTAGCGGGGGAGCAGAGACC. The full variable domain, its missing parts supplied by reference TRBV7-8 and TRBJ2-5, is GAGVSQSPRYKVAKRGQDVALRCDPISGHVSLFWYQQALGQGPEFLTYFQNEAQLDKSGLPSDRFFAERPEGSVSTLKIQRTQQEDSAVYLCASSGSGGAETQYFGPGTRLLVL.

Remarks on this clone: The read is 3 residues too short to cover the CDR3 end, so that end is filled in from the germline J gene. The genes are TRBV18 and TRBJ2-7; no clear D. Germline V gene data show CDR1 as KGHSH and CDR2 as LQKENI. The CDR3 totals 13 residues. V was trimmed by 4 bases and J by 2 bases, leaving 9 bases between them. The CDR3 sequence: CASSRARTYEQYF. The covered CDR3 bases are TGTGCCAGCTCACGGGCCAGGACCTACGAG. The entire variable domain, with the rest obtained from reference TRBV18 and TRBJ2-7, is as follows: NAGVMQNPRHLVRRRGQEARLRCSPMKGHSHVYWYRQLPEEGLKFMVYLQKENIIDESGMPKERFSAEFPKEGPSILRIQQVVRGDSAAYFCASSRARTYEQYFGPGTRLTVT.

This clone was recorded many times. This CDR3 is CASSLDAITDTQYF. CDR3 bases read: TGTGCCAGCAGCTTGGATGCGATCACAGATACG. The V gene is TRBV5-4, the J gene TRBJ2-3; D gene ambiguous. The sequenced fragment ends 3 residues before the CDR3 boundary, so the rest is inferred from the germline J gene. Germline V gene data show CDR1 as SGHNT and CDR2 as YYREEE (reference sequence). The CDR3 is 14 amino acids. V lost 0 bases and J 2 bases, leaving 7 bases between the germline ends.

This clone was observed at least ten times. From the germline J gene comes the end of the CDR3, since the read stops 3 residues before it. The chain combines TRBV6-2 or TRBV6-3 with TRBJ2-1; no clear D gene. V was shortened by 6 bases and J by 9 bases, with 18 bases between the two germline ends. The length of the CDR3 is 14 residues. CDR1 and CDR2 (germline): MNHEY, SVGEGT. CDR3 loop: CASSSLLQSGEQFF. CDR3 DNA, as far as it was read: TGTGCCAGCAGCTCCCTCCTGCAGTCAGGTGAG.

This clone was observed at least ten times. The CDR3 extends 3 residues past the end of the read, so its final part is completed from the germline J gene. The chain employs TRBV6-2 or TRBV6-3 and TRBJ2-7; 8 positions match TRBD1. The CDR3 is made up of 13 amino acids. CDR1 MNHEY and CDR2 SVGEGT come from the germline V gene. V shed 7 bases, J shed 4 bases, and the junction held 6 bases outside the gene matches. CDR3: CASTLGQGYEQYF. CDR3 bases read: TGTGCCAGCACCCTCGGACAGGGATACGAG.

Judged by abundance, this clone is medium-sized. The read terminates 3 residues ahead of where the CDR3 ends, so the germline J gene completes it. The chain couples TRBV30 to TRBJ1-2, with 8 bases fitting TRBD1. With 2 bases clipped from V and 7 bases from J, the junction kept 3 bases outside the gene matches. The CDR3 covers 12 residues. Per the germline V gene, CDR1 is GTSNPN and CDR2 is SVGIG (reference sequence). The part of the CDR3 DNA that was read is TGTGCCTGGAGTTCAGGGGGCAGTGGC. Encoded protein: CAWSSGGSG. The complete CDR3 protein is CAWSSGGSGYTF.